Following are 6 T cell receptor beta chains from one sample sequenced in a study of neoadjuvant nivolumab and ipilimumab in lung cancer. Produced via immunoSEQ multiplex PCR; TCRdb's table is partial and in-frame only. The sample has about 18,000 clones, around 87% seen once. The source material was peripheral blood, sampled before neoadjuvant nivolumab, alone or with ipilimumab. Receptors were obtained from an adult with non-small cell lung cancer.

For the CDR3, the DNA is TGCGCCAGCAGCTTGGGCTCCCTAGCGGGCACAGATACGCAGTATTTT. It encodes CASSLGSLAGTDTQYF. The chain employs TRBV5-1 and TRBJ2-3; 7 nucleotides match TRBD2. Trimming removed 0 bases from V and 1 base from J; junction bases left unmatched: 5. Germline V CDR1 and CDR2: SGHRS, YFSETQ. This CDR3 spans 16 amino acids.

V usage is TRBV7-9 and J usage is TRBJ2-1, with a possible D match to TRBD1 (5 bases). The ends were cut back, 2 bases at V and 6 bases at J, with 14 bases in the middle. This CDR3 has 15 amino acids. In germline, CDR1 is SEHNR, CDR2 FQNEAQ (reference sequence). The CDR3 region is CASSLRSNQGNEQFF. CDR3 nucleotide sequence: TGTGCCAGCAGCTTACGATCAAACCAGGGCAATGAGCAGTTCTTC. The full variable domain, in which reference TRBV7-9 and TRBJ2-1 provide the parts outside the CDR3, is DTGVSQNPRHKITKRGQNVTFRCDPISEHNRLYWYRQTLGQGPEFLTYFQNEAQLEKSRLLSDRFSAERPKGSFSTLEIQRTEQGDSAMYLCASSLRSNQGNEQFFGPGTRLTVL.

Here the CDR3 DNA reads TGTGCCAGCAGCTTAACAGGGGAGAAGGGCACAGATACGCAGTATTTT. Its translation is CASSLTGEKGTDTQYF. This chain uses TRBV13 with TRBJ2-3, with 7 bases fitting TRBD1. Germline V gives CDR1 PRHDT, CDR2 FYEKMQ (reference sequence). The CDR3 spans 16 residues. Trimming removed 2 bases from V and 1 base from J; junction bases left unmatched: 6.

This clone was found once. The chain uses TRBV10-2 and TRBJ1-1; no definite D call. CDR1 is WSHSY, CDR2 SAAADI, per germline. The CDR3 loop spans 13 amino acids. V dropped 2 bases and J dropped 3 bases, with 7 bases sitting between them. The CDR3 spells CASSEGPYTEAFF. The CDR3 nucleotides read TGCGCCAGCAGTGAGGGACCCTACACTGAAGCTTTCTTT.

The rearrangement uses TRBV18 and TRBJ2-7; TRBD2 is a possible D gene (5 bases). The CDR3 is made up of 13 amino acids. The V gene lost 0 bases and the J gene lost 2 bases, with 5 bases spanning the gap. Germline V CDR1 and CDR2: KGHSH, LQKENI. The CDR3 here is CASSPPEAYEQYF. In nucleotides, the CDR3 is TGTGCCAGCTCACCACCGGAGGCCTACGAGCAGTACTTC.

The genes are TRBV25-1 and TRBJ2-3; unclear D gene. CDR3 length equals 13 residues. Deletions cut 2 bases from V and 1 base from J, with 4 bases between. CDR1 and CDR2 from the germline V gene are MGHDK and SYGVNS. In nucleotides, the CDR3 is TGTGCCAGCAGTGAACGTCGCACAGATACGCAGTATTTT. Translation gives CASSERRTDTQYF.